One and the same sample provided the 5 T cell receptor beta chains below, sequenced in a study of blood T cell repertoires in COVID-19. Measured with immunoSEQ multiplex PCR; TCRdb has only the in-frame clones, and not every one. The table lists a few hundred thousand clones, about 88% of them singletons. The sample taken for sequencing was peripheral blood. The source of these receptors is a woman aged 55-70 years with acute or convalescent COVID-19.

The rearrangement uses TRBV11-3 and TRBJ2-2, with 11 positions matching TRBD1. CDR3 size: 15 residues. V was clipped by 5 bases and J by 7 bases; unmatched bases: 6. Germline V gene data show CDR1 as SGHNT and CDR2 as YENEEA. This CDR3 reads CASSPRTGGIGELFF. The CDR3 region has the DNA TGTGCCAGCAGCCCCAGGACAGGGGGCATCGGGGAGCTGTTTTTT.

This chain joins TRBV9 and TRBJ2-3; 10 bases agree with TRBD2. Germline V gives CDR1 SGDLS, CDR2 YYNGEE. The CDR3 is made up of 17 amino acids. V was pared by 5 bases and J by 1 base, with 10 bases of the junction left unmatched. The CDR3 loop reads CASSTISGLAGTDTQYF. The CDR3 DNA sequence: TGTGCCAGCAGTACCATTTCCGGACTAGCGGGCACAGATACGCAGTATTTT.

J is TRBJ1-6 and V is TRBV6-9, with a tentative D call TRBD1 (5 bases). Trimming removed 0 bases from V and 8 bases from J, with 14 bases in between. The germline V gene encodes CDR1 MNHGY and CDR2 SVAAGI. The CDR3 is made up of 16 amino acids. The CDR3, as DNA: TGTGCCAGCAGTTATTCGGGCGGGGGAGATCATTCACCCCTCCACTTT. It encodes CASSYSGGGDHSPLHF.

The genes are TRBV28 and TRBJ1-5, with D possibly being TRBD1 (5 bases). Germline values: CDR1 MDHEN, CDR2 SYDVKM. CDR3 size: 15 residues. V lost 6 bases and J 1 base, leaving 13 bases between the germline ends. This CDR3 is CASRPGGRSNQPQHF. The CDR3 nucleotides read TGTGCCAGCAGGCCCGGGGGTCGGAGCAATCAGCCCCAGCATTTT.

As to this clone: A read error may explain this, as a much larger clone is one base away. The V call is TRBV7-2, the J call TRBJ2-3, with a possible D match to TRBD2 (6 bases). Germline CDR1 and CDR2: SGHTA and FQGNSA. Trimming removed 1 base from V and 3 bases from J, with 8 bases in between. The CDR3 runs 14 residues. As DNA, the CDR3 is TGTGCCAGCAGCTTAGAGGGGAGGACAGATACGCAGTATTTT. Translating gives CASSLEGRTDTQYF.